This T cell receptor beta chain was documented in a study of OX40 agonist ivuxolimab in advanced cancers. As concerns this clone: Its specificity is unknown.

Points from the study as a whole: Specificity for antigen went undetermined in the expanded peripheral T cells. CD8+ T cells showed, on average, more clonal expansion than CD4+ cells.

Trimming stripped 1 base from V and 5 bases from J, with 9 bases between. The CDR3 length is 15 residues. Germline assignment: CDR1 SGHTA and CDR2 FQGNSA. Clones were read by immunoSEQ multiplex PCR, and TCRdb kept only the in-frame ones, dropping some. The table includes around 63,000 clones, roughly 90% detected once. Peripheral blood came from all dose cohorts at three timepoints. The sample was CD4+ or CD8+ T cells sorted from blood, taken in a trial of the OX40 agonist ivuxolimab. This chain uses TRBV7-2 with TRBJ1-6, with a possible D match to TRBD1 (5 bases). The TCR sequence derives from an adult with an advanced solid tumor such as melanoma, head and neck, liver or kidney cancer. Here the CDR3 reads CASSLELGDNSPLHF. CDR3 DNA: TGTGCCAGCAGCTTAGAGTTAGGGGATAATTCACCCCTCCACTTT. The variable domain in full, with the rest retrieved from reference TRBV7-2 and TRBJ1-6, is GAGVSQSPSNKVTEKGKDVELRCDPISGHTALYWYRQSLGQGLEFLIYFQGNSAPDKSGLPSDRFSAERTGGSVSTLTIQRTQQEDSAVYLCASSLELGDNSPLHFGNGTRLTVT.